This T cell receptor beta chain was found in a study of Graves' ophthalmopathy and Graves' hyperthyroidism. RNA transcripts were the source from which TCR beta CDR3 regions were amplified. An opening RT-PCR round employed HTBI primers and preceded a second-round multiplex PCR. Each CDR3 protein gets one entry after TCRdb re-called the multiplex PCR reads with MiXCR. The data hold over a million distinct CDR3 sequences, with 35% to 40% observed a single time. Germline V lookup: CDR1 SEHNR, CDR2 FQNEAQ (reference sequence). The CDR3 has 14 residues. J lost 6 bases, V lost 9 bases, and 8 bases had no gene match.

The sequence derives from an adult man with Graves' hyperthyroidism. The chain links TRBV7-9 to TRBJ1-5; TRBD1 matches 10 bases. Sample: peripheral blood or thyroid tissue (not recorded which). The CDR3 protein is CASSGTGARQPQHF. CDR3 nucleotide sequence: TGTGCCAGTTCCGGGACAGGGGCTCGTCAGCCCCAGCATTTT.